This T cell receptor (beta chain) appears in the sequencing data of a study of T cell repertoires in ileal Crohn's disease. Study-wide findings and caveats: Compared with non-smokers, active smokers at surgery showed more clonal expansions.

Sequenced by immunoSEQ multiplex PCR; TCRdb stores in-frame clones only, minus some. Of about 9,600 clones in the sample, over 60% were seen once. Points on this clone: Its antigen remains unidentified.

CDR1 is SGHNT and CDR2 is YYREEE in the germline V gene (reference sequence). This CDR3 has 15 residues. With 0 bases removed from V and 6 bases from J, the gap between germline ends came to 13 bases. The sample comprised ileal tissue. This receptor was identified in an adult with Crohn's disease. The V and J genes are TRBV5-4 and TRBJ1-5, with D possibly TRBD1 on 6 matching bases. The CDR3 coding sequence is TGTGCCAGCAGCTTGGGACGGGGGGCCGGTCAGCCCCAGCATTTT. This translates into CASSLGRGAGQPQHF.